These T cell receptor beta chains were read from a single sample in a study of OX40 agonist ivuxolimab in advanced cancers. Using immunoSEQ multiplex PCR, the repertoire was profiled, and TCRdb retains in-frame clones only, with some absent. Of tens of thousands of clones in the sample, 70% to 90% are singletons; the top ten hold 34%. The starting material was CD4+ or CD8+ T cells sorted from blood, obtained in a trial of the OX40 agonist ivuxolimab. Every receptor here comes from an adult with an advanced solid tumor such as melanoma, head and neck, liver or kidney cancer. Each CDR3 is given with its conserved first and last residue. The D gene is left open where the match is weak. Expanded clones get a size class; other rows say once, few or many, or leave the size out.

V gene	clone size	J gene	D gene	CDR3 DNA	CDR3 protein
TRBV4-3	-	TRBJ2-1	-	TGCGCCAGCAGCCAAGCGGGTAATGAGCAGTTCTTC	CASSQAGNEQFF
TRBV27	-	TRBJ2-7	-	TGTGCCAGCAGTTCGGGGATCCACGAGCAGTACTTC	CASSSGIHEQYF
TRBV11-2	-	TRBJ2-1	-	TGTGCCAGCAGCTTAGGGACTTGGACACTTTCCAATGAGCAGTTCTTC	CASSLGTWTLSNEQFF
TRBV5-8	-	TRBJ2-7	-	TGTGCCAGCAGCTTGGAAGACCCCTGCGAGCAGTACTTC	CASSLEDPCEQYF
TRBV11-3	few	TRBJ2-7	-	TGTGCCAGCAGCCCTTCCCCGCTGGACTACGAGCAGTACTTC	CASSPSPLDYEQYF
TRBV18	-	TRBJ2-2	-	TGTGCCAGCTCACCATACAAAAACGGGGAGCTGTTTTTT	CASSPYKNGELFF
TRBV6-5	-	TRBJ1-2	TRBD1	TGTGCCAGCAGTTACTCGACAGGGGGGGAACTCTATGGCTACACCTTC	CASSYSTGGELYGYTF
TRBV7-2	-	TRBJ2-3	TRBD2	TGTGCCAGCAGCTTAATCCTAGCGGGTACCACAGATACGCAGTATTTT	CASSLILAGTTDTQYF
TRBV7-9	-	TRBJ2-1	TRBD1	TGTGCCAGCAGGCCCGGGGACAGGCCCTACAATGAGCAGTTCTTC	CASRPGDRPYNEQFF
TRBV7-2	-	TRBJ2-7	-	TGTGCCAGCAGCTTCGGGAGACTCGACGAGCAGTACTTC	CASSFGRLDEQYF
TRBV4-3	once	TRBJ1-1	-	TGCGCCAGCAGCCAAGTCCCACAGAGAATGAACACTGAAGCTTTCTTT	CASSQVPQRMNTEAFF
TRBV25-1	-	TRBJ2-5	TRBD2	TGTGCCAGCAGTGACCCTAGGACTAGTGAAGAGACCCAGTACTTC	CASSDPRTSEETQYF
TRBV7-9	-	TRBJ2-2	-	TGTGCCAGCAGCTTACTTCCCGAGATCACCGGGGAGCTGTTTTTT	CASSLLPEITGELFF
TRBV5-1	-	TRBJ2-5	TRBD2	TGCGCCAGCGGGAGGACTAGCGTGCCAGAGACCCAGTACTTC	CASGRTSVPETQYF
TRBV19	-	TRBJ2-7	-	TGTGCCAGTAGTATAGATGGGCAGGCTTCCATCTACGAGCAGTACTTC	CASSIDGQASIYEQYF
TRBV7-9	-	TRBJ1-3	-	TGTGCCAGCAGCGCGGGACCCTCTGGAAACACCATATATTTT	CASSAGPSGNTIYF
TRBV7-9	-	TRBJ2-7	-	TGTGCCAGCAGCTTAGACCACGAGCAGTACTTC	CASSLDHEQYF
TRBV5-8	-	TRBJ2-1	-	TGTGCCAGCAGCTTCGGGACGACCCCCGGTGAGCAGTTCTTC	CASSFGTTPGEQFF
TRBV4-1	-	TRBJ1-6	-	TGCGCCAGCAGCCAAGATATGCGTTGGGCAGGGGCCTCACCCCTCCACTTT	CASSQDMRWAGASPLHF
TRBV28	-	TRBJ2-7	-	TGTGCCAGCAGTCCCTCGTTCGGGAGCTACGAGCAGTACTTC	CASSPSFGSYEQYF
TRBV7-9	-	TRBJ1-1	TRBD1	TGTGCCAGCAGACACGGACAGGGGAACACTGAAGCTTTCTTT	CASRHGQGNTEAFF
TRBV9	-	TRBJ1-2	TRBD1	TGTGCCAGCAGCGCTCCGGGACAGGAGATCTATGGCTACACCTTC	CASSAPGQEIYGYTF
TRBV11-2	-	TRBJ2-2	-	TGTGCCAGCAGACCCCACCCCGGGTATGGATTGAGGACCGGGGAGCTGTTTTTT	CASRPHPGYGLRTGELFF
TRBV11-3	-	TRBJ2-7	-	TGTGCCAGCAGCGCTGGGTCCGAATACGAGCAGTACTTC	CASSAGSEYEQYF
TRBV7-2	-	TRBJ2-1	TRBD2	TGTGCCAGCAGCTGGGGACTAGCGTTGGAATCCTACAATGAGCAGTTCTTC	CASSWGLALESYNEQFF
TRBV9	-	TRBJ1-1	TRBD1	TGTGCCAGCAGCGCATATACAGGGGGGACTGAAGCTTTCTTT	CASSAYTGGTEAFF
TRBV4-2	few	TRBJ1-5	-	TGTGCCAGCAGCCAAGAAAACGTTCGGACGGGATCGGGTCAGCCCCAGCATTTT	CASSQENVRTGSGQPQHF
TRBV25-1	once	TRBJ2-7	TRBD1	TGTGCCAGCAGTGAACACTCCTCGGACAGGGGCTACGAGCAGTACTTC	CASSEHSSDRGYEQYF
TRBV27	-	TRBJ2-7	-	TGTGCCAGCAGTTTTTATAGCGGCTACGAGCAGTACTTC	CASSFYSGYEQYF
TRBV4-3	-	TRBJ2-2	-	TGCGCCAGCAGACCCCCCGGGCCAGCGAACACCGGGGAGCTGTTTTTT	CASRPPGPANTGELFF
TRBV9	-	TRBJ2-1	TRBD2	TGTGCCAGCAGCGTAGGGGGACTAGCGGGAGGCCGCTCCTACAATGAGCAGTTCTTC	CASSVGGLAGGRSYNEQFF
TRBV19	few	TRBJ2-2	-	TGTGCCAGTAGTATCCCCCCCAGGGGTTGGGAGCTGTTTTTT	CASSIPPRGWELFF
TRBV11-2	once	TRBJ2-1	TRBD2	TGTGCCAGCAGCTTAGATCACCCAGCGGGAGGGTACTACAATGAGCAGTTCTTC	CASSLDHPAGGYYNEQFF
TRBV5-6	-	TRBJ2-7	-	TGTGCCAGCAGCCAGGGATACGAGCAGTACTTC	CASSQGYEQYF
TRBV28	-	TRBJ1-2	-	TGTGCCAGCAGTCCACTAGGCGACGGGGCTGGCTACACCTTC	CASSPLGDGAGYTF
TRBV15	-	TRBJ2-5	-	TGTGCCACCAGCAGAGTCTATAGCGGTAGTATGGAGACCCAGTACTTC	CATSRVYSGSMETQYF
TRBV10-1	-	TRBJ2-1	TRBD1	TGCGCCAGCAGTGAGACTGTAGGGACAGCTGGGCTCCATGAGCAGTTCTTC	CASSETVGTAGLHEQFF
TRBV27	-	TRBJ2-3	-	TGTGCCAGCAGTTTATCGATGGGGGCCCCAGATACGCAGTATTTT	CASSLSMGAPDTQYF
TRBV27	-	TRBJ2-7	TRBD1	TGTGCCAGCAGTTTAATTTTAGGGGGCGTGGACGAGCAGTACTTC	CASSLILGGVDEQYF
TRBV27	once	TRBJ2-7	-	TGTGCCAGCAGTTTACGGGACACTCTCTACGAGCAGTACTTC	CASSLRDTLYEQYF
TRBV6-5	-	TRBJ1-3	-	TGTGCCAGCACTGCTAACTCTGGAAACACCATATATTTT	CASTANSGNTIYF
TRBV6-1	-	TRBJ2-2	-	TGTGCCAGCATAGCACCGGGGGACACCGGGGAGCTGTTTTTT	CASIAPGDTGELFF
TRBV13	-	TRBJ2-3	-	TGTGCCAGCAGCTTCCAGGGACTTTTCACAGATACGCAGTATTTT	CASSFQGLFTDTQYF